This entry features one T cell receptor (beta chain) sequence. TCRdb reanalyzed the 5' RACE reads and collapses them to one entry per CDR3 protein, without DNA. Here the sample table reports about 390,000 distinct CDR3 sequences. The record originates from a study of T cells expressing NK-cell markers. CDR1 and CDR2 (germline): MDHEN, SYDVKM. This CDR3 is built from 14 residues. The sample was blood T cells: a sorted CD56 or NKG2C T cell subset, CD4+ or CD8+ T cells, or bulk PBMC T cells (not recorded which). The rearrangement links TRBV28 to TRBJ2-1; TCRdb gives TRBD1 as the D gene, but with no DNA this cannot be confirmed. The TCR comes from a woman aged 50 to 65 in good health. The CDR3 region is CASSDAEGVHEQFF. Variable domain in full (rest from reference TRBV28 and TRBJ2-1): DVKVTQSSRYLVKRTGEKVFLECVQDMDHENMFWYRQDPGLGLRLIYFSYDVKMKEKGDIPEGYSVSREKKERFSLILESASTNQTSMYLCASSDAEGVHEQFFGPGTRLTVL.